This is a list of T cell receptor beta chains from one sample in a study of blood T cell repertoires in COVID-19. This table comes from immunoSEQ multiplex PCR, and its TCRdb copy is limited to in-frame clones, with some not included. The sample has approximately 380,000 clones, approximately 90% seen once. What was sequenced was PBMCs or T cells enriched from blood (not recorded which). These receptors all stem from a woman aged 40 to 55 who had been exposed to COVID-19. Each CDR3 is given with its conserved first and last residue. The D gene is left open where the match is weak. Only some rows state a clone size, as once, few, many or a class for expanded clones.

size: NA; V: TRBV5-1; D: TRBD1; J: TRBJ1-2; CDR3: CASSWTPDRGLWGYTF; DNA: TGCGCCAGCAGCTGGACCCCGGACAGGGGGCTATGGGGCTACACCTTC
size: NA; V: TRBV19; D: TRBD1; J: TRBJ1-1; CDR3: CASIFQGATEAFF; DNA: TGTGCCAGTATCTTTCAGGGGGCCACTGAAGCTTTCTTT
size: NA; V: TRBV12-3/TRBV12-4; D: TRBD1; J: TRBJ1-1; CDR3: CASSLNAGGTPFF; DNA: TGTGCCAGCAGTTTAAACGCAGGGGGAACGCCTTTCTTT
size: NA; V: TRBV30; D: TRBD1; J: TRBJ1-3; CDR3: CAWKMDRDSGNTIYF; DNA: TGTGCCTGGAAAATGGACAGGGACTCTGGAAACACCATATATTTT
size: NA; V: TRBV5-1; D: TRBD1; J: TRBJ2-3; CDR3: CASRGQVRTDTQYF; DNA: TGCGCCAGCCGAGGACAGGTTCGCACAGATACGCAGTATTTT
size: NA; V: TRBV28; D: TRBD1; J: TRBJ2-2; CDR3: CASSLPGQPPGELFF; DNA: TGTGCCAGCAGTTTACCGGGACAGCCTCCCGGGGAGCTGTTTTTT
size: NA; V: TRBV19; D: TRBD2; J: TRBJ2-1; CDR3: CASSSFAGAGNEQFF; DNA: TGTGCCAGTAGTAGTTTTGCGGGAGCGGGAAATGAGCAGTTCTTC
size: NA; V: TRBV7-8; D: TRBD1; J: TRBJ2-7; CDR3: CASSLQHQGARSYEQYF; DNA: TGTGCCAGCAGCTTACAACATCAGGGGGCAAGATCCTACGAGCAGTACTTC
size: once; V: TRBV7-3; D: TRBD2; J: TRBJ2-2; CDR3: CASSKFIAGDNTGELFF; DNA: TGTGCCAGCAGCAAGTTCATAGCGGGAGATAACACCGGGGAGCTGTTTTTT
size: NA; V: TRBV19; D: TRBD1; J: TRBJ2-2; CDR3: CASTIFEGGRGTFGELFF; DNA: TGTGCCAGTACTATATTTGAAGGGGGCAGGGGGACGTTCGGGGAGCTGTTTTTT
size: NA; V: TRBV7-3; D: TRBD2; J: TRBJ2-3; CDR3: CASSLEPSGGADTQYF; DNA: TGTGCCAGCAGCTTAGAGCCCAGCGGGGGGGCAGATACGCAGTATTTT
size: NA; V: TRBV15; D: TRBD1; J: TRBJ1-1; CDR3: CATSRGTGGLTEAFF; DNA: TGTGCCACCAGCAGGGGGACAGGGGGCTTAACTGAAGCTTTCTTT
size: NA; V: TRBV19; D: TRBD1; J: TRBJ2-7; CDR3: CASSMTGLPYEQYF; DNA: TGTGCCAGTAGTATGACAGGGCTTCCCTACGAGCAGTACTTC
size: NA; V: TRBV3-1/TRBV3-2; D: NA; J: TRBJ1-5; CDR3: CASSQGLNNQPQHF; DNA: TGTGCCAGCAGCCAAGGACTTAATAATCAGCCCCAGCATTTT
size: NA; V: TRBV30; D: TRBD1; J: TRBJ2-2; CDR3: CAWTLRGYGELFF; DNA: TGTGCCTGGACCCTCAGGGGGTACGGGGAGCTGTTTTTT
size: NA; V: TRBV5-1; D: NA; J: TRBJ1-2; CDR3: CASSLAGGNGYTF; DNA: TGCGCCAGCAGCTTGGCAGGTGGTAATGGCTACACCTTC
size: NA; V: TRBV18; D: NA; J: TRBJ1-2; CDR3: CASSPAGNYGYTF; DNA: TGTGCCAGCTCACCTGCAGGGAACTATGGCTACACCTTC
size: many; V: TRBV19; D: TRBD1; J: TRBJ1-1; CDR3: CASSNTDRGNTEAFF; DNA: TGTGCCAGTAGCAACACAGACAGGGGGAACACTGAAGCTTTCTTT
size: NA; V: TRBV6-5; D: TRBD1; J: TRBJ1-1; CDR3: CASSRQGGNTEAFF; DNA: TGTGCCAGCAGTAGACAGGGGGGCAACACTGAAGCTTTCTTT
size: NA; V: TRBV6-5; D: TRBD1; J: TRBJ1-5; CDR3: CASTSTGGASQPQHF; DNA: TGTGCCAGCACCTCAACAGGGGGCGCGAGTCAGCCCCAGCATTTT
size: once; V: TRBV10-3; D: TRBD1; J: TRBJ2-3; CDR3: CAIRGDRVVTDTQYF; DNA: TGTGCCATCAGGGGGGACAGGGTCGTCACAGATACGCAGTATTTT
size: NA; V: TRBV5-4; D: NA; J: TRBJ2-1; CDR3: CASSMPGPNEQFF; DNA: TGTGCCAGCAGTATGCCTGGCCCAAATGAGCAGTTCTTC